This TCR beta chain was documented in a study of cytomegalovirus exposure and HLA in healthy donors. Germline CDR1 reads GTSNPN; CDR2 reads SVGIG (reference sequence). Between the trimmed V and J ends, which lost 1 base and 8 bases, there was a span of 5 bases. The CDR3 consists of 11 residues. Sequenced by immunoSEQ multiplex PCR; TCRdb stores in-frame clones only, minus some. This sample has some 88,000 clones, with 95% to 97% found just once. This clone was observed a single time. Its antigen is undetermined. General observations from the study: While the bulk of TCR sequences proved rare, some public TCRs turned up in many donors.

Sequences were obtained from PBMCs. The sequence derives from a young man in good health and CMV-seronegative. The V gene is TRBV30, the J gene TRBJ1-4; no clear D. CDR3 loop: CAWSDMEKLFF. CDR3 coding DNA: TGTGCCTGGAGTGACATGGAAAAACTGTTTTTT.